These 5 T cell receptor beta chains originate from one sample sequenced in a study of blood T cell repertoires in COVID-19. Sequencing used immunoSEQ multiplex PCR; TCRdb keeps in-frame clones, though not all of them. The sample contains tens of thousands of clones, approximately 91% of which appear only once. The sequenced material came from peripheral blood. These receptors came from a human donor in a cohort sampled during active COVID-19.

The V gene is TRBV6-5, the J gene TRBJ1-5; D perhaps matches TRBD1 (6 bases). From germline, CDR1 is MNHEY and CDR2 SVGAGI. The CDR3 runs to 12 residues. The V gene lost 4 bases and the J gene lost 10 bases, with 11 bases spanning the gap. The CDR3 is CASSFSQGPQHF. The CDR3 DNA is TGTGCCAGCAGTTTTTCACAGGGACCCCAGCATTTT.

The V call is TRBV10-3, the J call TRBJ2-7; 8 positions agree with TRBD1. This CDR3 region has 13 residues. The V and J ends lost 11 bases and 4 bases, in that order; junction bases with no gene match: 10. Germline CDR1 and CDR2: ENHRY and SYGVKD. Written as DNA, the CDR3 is TGTGCCCTCGGACAGGGAAGTTCGTACGAGCAGTACTTC. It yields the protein CALGQGSSYEQYF.

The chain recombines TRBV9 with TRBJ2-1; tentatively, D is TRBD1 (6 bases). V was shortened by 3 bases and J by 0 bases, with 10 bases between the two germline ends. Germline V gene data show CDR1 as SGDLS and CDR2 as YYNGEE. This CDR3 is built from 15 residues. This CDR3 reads CASSALQGSYNEQFF. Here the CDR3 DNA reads TGTGCCAGCAGCGCGTTACAGGGCTCCTACAATGAGCAGTTCTTC.

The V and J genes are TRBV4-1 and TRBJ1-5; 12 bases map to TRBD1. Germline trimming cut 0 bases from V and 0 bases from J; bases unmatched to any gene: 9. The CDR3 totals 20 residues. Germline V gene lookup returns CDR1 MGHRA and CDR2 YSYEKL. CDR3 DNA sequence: TGCGCCAGCAGCCAAGAACCGCCGGGACAGGGGGCCCCTAGCAATCAGCCCCAGCATTTT. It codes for CASSQEPPGQGAPSNQPQHF.

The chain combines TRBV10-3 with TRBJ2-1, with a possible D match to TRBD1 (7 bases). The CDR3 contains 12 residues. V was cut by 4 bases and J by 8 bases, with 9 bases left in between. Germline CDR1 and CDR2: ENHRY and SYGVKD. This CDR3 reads CAISGRGDEQFF. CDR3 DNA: TGTGCCATCAGTGGCAGGGGGGATGAGCAGTTCTTC.